This T cell receptor (beta chain) was sequenced during a study of shared clonotypes between healthy human individuals. General observations from the study: Memory subsets generally showed lower estimated richness than naive subsets. Since donors were few, the genetic and exposure-history diversity represented was limited.

This clone came up once. Antigen specificity is unknown. Splitting of each subset's genomic DNA was done evenly across several immunoSEQ plates. In the authors' methods: ImmunoSEQ only sent back junction sequences with no quality scores, so filtering was done differently. Libraries were prepared by immunoSEQ multiplex PCR; TCRdb keeps only in-frame clonotypes and omits some of them. V, J and clone size reflect that table, while D and trimming were determined from the DNA. The table includes some 1,400,000 clones, 96% detected once. The sequencing sample was made of naive CD4+ T cells sorted from blood. Subset reported: CD45RA+ positively selected. This clonotype was obtained from a man aged 25-40 years in good health.

This CDR3 is CASSTGTGTDTQYF. Here the CDR3 DNA reads TGTGCCAGCAGTACCGGGACAGGGACAGATACGCAGTATTTT. The rearrangement joins TRBV6-5 to TRBJ2-3, with TRBD1 matching over 9 bases. CDR1 and CDR2 from the germline V gene are MNHEY and SVGAGI. The length of the CDR3 is 14 residues. The V and J ends lost 5 bases and 3 bases, in that order; junction bases with no gene match: 3.